This section outlines one T cell receptor beta chain sequence together with its context. Its antigen is unidentified. PCR amplification relied on 60 Vbeta primers (plus 13 Jbeta primers). Measured with immunoSEQ multiplex PCR; TCRdb has only the in-frame clones, and not every one. The sample lists about 96,000 clones, over 75% occurring once. This sample is drawn from a study of cytomegalovirus exposure and HLA in healthy donors. Findings and limits, study-wide: Near-uniform donor sequencing depth was presumed by presence/absence analyses. CMV antigen specificity of three CMV-associated chains was confirmed in vitro.

The V and J ends lost 6 bases and 7 bases respectively, with 19 bases between them. CDR1 and CDR2 (germline): SNHLY, FYNNEI. The CDR3 extends over 15 amino acids. V is TRBV2 and J is TRBJ1-5; maybe TRBD1 (6 bases). Material for sequencing was PBMCs. This clonotype originated in a man aged 45-60 years in good health and CMV-seropositive. CDR3 protein: CASRGPGTQIQPQHF. CDR3 DNA: TGTGCCAGCAGGGGACCCGGGACACAAATCCAGCCCCAGCATTTT. Full variable domain (rest looked up from reference TRBV2 and TRBJ1-5): EPEVTQTPSHQVTQMGQEVILRCVPISNHLYFYWYRQILGQKVEFLVSFYNNEISEKSEIFDDQFSVERPDGSNFTLKIRSTKLEDSAMYFCASRGPGTQIQPQHFGDGTRLSIL.